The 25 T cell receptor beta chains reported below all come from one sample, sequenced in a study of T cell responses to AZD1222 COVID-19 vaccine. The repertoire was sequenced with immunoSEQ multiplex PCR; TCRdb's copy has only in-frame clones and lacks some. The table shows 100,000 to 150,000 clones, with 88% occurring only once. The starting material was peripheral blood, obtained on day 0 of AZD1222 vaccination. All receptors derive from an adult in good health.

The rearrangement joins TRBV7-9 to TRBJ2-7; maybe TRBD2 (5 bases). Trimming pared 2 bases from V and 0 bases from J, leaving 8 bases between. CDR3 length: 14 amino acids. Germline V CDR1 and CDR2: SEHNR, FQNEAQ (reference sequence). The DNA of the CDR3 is TGTGCCAGCAGCTTATCGGGGTTCTCCTACGAGCAGTACTTC. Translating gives CASSLSGFSYEQYF.

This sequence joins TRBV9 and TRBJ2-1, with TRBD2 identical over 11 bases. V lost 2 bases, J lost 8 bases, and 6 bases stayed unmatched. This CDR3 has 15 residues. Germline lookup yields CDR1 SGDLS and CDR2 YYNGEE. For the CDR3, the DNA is TGTGCCAGCAGCGTGAGCACTAGCGGGGGACATGAGCAGTTCTTC. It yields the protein CASSVSTSGGHEQFF.

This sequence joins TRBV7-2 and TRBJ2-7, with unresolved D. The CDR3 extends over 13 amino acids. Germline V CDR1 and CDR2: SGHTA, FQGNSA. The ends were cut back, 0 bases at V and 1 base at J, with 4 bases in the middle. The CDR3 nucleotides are TGTGCCAGCAGCTTAGCAAGGTCCTACGAGCAGTACTTC. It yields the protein CASSLARSYEQYF.

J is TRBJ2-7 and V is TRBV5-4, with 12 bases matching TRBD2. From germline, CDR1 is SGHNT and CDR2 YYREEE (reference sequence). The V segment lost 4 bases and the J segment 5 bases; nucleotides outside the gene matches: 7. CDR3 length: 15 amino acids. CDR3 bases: TGTGCCAGCAGCCAGCAGGGACTAGCGGGCGACGAGCAGTACTTC. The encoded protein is CASSQQGLAGDEQYF.

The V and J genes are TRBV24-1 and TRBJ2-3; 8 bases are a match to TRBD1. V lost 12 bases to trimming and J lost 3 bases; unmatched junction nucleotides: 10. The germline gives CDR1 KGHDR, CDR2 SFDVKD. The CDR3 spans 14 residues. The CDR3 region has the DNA TGTGCCTCTCGGGGGACAGGTCGGACAGATACGCAGTATTTT. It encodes CASRGTGRTDTQYF.

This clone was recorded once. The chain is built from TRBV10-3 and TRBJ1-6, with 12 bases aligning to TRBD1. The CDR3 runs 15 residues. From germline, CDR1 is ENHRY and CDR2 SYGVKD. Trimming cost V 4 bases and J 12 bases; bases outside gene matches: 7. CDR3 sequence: CAISARDRGREPLHF. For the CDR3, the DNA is TGTGCCATCAGTGCCCGGGACAGGGGGCGCGAACCCCTCCACTTT.

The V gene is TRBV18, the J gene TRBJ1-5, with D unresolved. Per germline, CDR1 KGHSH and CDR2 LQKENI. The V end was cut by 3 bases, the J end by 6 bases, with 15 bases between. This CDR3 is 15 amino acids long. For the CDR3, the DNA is TGTGCCAGCTCACCGAACTTTAACCCCATTCAGCCCCAGCATTTT. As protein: CASSPNFNPIQPQHF.

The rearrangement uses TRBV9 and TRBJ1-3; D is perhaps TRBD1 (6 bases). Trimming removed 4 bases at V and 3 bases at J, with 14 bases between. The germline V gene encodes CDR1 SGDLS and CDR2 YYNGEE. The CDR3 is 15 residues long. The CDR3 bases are TGTGCCAGCAGCATAACAGGGCGGGTTGGAAACACCATATATTTT. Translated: CASSITGRVGNTIYF.

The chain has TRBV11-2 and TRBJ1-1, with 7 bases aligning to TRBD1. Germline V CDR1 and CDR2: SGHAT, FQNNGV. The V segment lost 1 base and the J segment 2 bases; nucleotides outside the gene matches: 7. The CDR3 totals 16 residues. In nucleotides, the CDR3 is TGTGCCAGCAGCTTAGTATGGACAGGACTAAACACTGAAGCTTTCTTT. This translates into CASSLVWTGLNTEAFF.

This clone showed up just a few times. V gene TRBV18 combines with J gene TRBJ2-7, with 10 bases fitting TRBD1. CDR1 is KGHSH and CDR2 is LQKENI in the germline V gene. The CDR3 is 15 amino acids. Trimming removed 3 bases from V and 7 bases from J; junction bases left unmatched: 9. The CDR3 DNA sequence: TGTGCCAGCTCACCGAGTGACAGGGGGCGATCGGAGCAGTACTTC. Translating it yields CASSPSDRGRSEQYF.

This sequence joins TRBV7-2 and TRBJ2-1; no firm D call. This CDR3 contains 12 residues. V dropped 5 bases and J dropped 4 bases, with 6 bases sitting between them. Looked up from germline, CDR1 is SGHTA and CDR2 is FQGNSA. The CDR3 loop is CASSLWYNEQFF. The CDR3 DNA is TGTGCCAGCAGCCTGTGGTACAATGAGCAGTTCTTC.

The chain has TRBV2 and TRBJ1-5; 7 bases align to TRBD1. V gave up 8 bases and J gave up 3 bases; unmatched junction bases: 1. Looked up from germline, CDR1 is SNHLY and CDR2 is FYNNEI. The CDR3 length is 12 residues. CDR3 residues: CASGTDNQPQHF. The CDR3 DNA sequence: TGTGCCAGCGGGACAGACAATCAGCCCCAGCATTTT.

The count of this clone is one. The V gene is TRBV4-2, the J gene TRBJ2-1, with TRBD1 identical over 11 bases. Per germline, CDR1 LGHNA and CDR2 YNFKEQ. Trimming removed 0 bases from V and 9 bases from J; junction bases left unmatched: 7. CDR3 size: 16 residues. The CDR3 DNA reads TGTGCCAGCAGCCAAGATTCCCGGACAGGGGGCACTGAGCAGTTCTTC. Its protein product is CASSQDSRTGGTEQFF.

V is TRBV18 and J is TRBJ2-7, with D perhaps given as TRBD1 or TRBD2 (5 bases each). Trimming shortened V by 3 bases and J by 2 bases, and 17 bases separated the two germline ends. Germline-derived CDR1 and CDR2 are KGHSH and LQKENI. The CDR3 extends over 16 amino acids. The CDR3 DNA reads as TGTGCCAGCTCACCCAAACCGGGACCCGCGGCCTACGAGCAGTACTTC. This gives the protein CASSPKPGPAAYEQYF.

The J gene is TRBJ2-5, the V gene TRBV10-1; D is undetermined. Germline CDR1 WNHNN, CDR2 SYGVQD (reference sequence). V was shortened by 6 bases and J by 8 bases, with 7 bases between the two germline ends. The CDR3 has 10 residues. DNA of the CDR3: TGCGCCAGCAGCGGGCCAACCCAGTACTTC. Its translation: CASSGPTQYF.

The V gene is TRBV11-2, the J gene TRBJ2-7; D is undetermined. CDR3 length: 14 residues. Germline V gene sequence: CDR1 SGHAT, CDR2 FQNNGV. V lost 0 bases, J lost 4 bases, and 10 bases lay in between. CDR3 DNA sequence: TGTGCCAGCAGCTTAGAATCTCGGGTTTACGAGCAGTACTTC. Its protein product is CASSLESRVYEQYF.

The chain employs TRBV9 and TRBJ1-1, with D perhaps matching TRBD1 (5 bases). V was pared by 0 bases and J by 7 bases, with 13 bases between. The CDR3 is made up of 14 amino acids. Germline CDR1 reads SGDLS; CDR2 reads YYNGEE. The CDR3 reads CASSVAWGDSEAFF. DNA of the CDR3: TGTGCCAGCAGCGTAGCCTGGGGAGACAGTGAAGCTTTCTTT.

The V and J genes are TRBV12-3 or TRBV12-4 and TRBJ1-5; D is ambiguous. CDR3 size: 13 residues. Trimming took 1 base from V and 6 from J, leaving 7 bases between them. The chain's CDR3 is CASSLEYGQPQHF. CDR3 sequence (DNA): TGTGCCAGCAGTTTAGAATATGGTCAGCCCCAGCATTTT.

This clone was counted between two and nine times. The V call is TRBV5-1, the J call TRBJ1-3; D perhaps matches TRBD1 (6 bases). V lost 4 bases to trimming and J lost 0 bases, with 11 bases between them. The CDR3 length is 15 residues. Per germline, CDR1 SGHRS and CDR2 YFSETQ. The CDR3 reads CASSLDRPSGNTIYF. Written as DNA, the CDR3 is TGCGCCAGCAGCCTAGACAGGCCCTCTGGAAACACCATATATTTT.

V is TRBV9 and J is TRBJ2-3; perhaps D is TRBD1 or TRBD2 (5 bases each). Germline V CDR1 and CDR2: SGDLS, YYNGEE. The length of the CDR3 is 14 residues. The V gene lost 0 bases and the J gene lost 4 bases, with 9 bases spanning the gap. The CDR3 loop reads CASSVGGGADTQYF. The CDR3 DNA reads TGTGCCAGCAGCGTAGGTGGGGGAGCAGATACGCAGTATTTT.

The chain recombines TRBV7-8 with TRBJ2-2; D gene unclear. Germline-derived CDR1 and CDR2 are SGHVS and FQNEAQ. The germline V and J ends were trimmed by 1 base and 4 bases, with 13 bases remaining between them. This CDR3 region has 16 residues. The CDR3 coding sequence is TGTGCCAGCAGCTTAGTCGAAGCCCCGGCCACCGGGGAGCTGTTTTTT. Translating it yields CASSLVEAPATGELFF.

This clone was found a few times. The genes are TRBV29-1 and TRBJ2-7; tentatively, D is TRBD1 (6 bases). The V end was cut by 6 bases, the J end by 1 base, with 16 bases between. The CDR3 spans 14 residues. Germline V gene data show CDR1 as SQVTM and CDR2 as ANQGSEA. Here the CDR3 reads CSVETGTKSYEQYF. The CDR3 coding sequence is TGCAGCGTGGAAACCGGGACAAAATCCTACGAGCAGTACTTC.

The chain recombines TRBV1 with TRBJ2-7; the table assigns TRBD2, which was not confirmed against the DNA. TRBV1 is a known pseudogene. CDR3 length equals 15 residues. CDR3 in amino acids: CTSSQATSGSYEQYF. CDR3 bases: TGCACCAGCAGCCAGGCCACTAGCGGGAGTTACGAGCAGTACTTC.

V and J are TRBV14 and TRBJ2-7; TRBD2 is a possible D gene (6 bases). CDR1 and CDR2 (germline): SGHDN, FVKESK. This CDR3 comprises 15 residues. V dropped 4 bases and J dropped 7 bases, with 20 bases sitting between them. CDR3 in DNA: TGTGCCAGCAGCCCCGCCCGGGAGATCACCAAGGAGCAGTACTTC. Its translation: CASSPAREITKEQYF. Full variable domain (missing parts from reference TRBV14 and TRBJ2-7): EAGVTQFPSHSVIEKGQTVTLRCDPISGHDNLYWYRRVMGKEIKFLLHFVKESKQDESGMPNNRFLAERTGGTYSTLKVQPAELEDSGVYFCASSPAREITKEQYFGPGTRLTVT.

CDR3 amino acids: CASSRYLAGEETQYF. The DNA of the CDR3 is TGTGCCAGCTCACGGTACCTAGCGGGGGAAGAGACCCAGTACTTC. The chain couples TRBV18 to TRBJ2-5, with 10 bases aligning to TRBD2. CDR1 KGHSH and CDR2 LQKENI come from the germline V gene. The V gene end was trimmed by 4 bases and the J gene end by 3 bases; junction bases not matched to a gene: 5. The CDR3 is 15 amino acids.